The 2 T cell receptor beta chains below all came from one sample that was sequenced in a study of T cell changes during pregnancy in multiple sclerosis. Using immunoSEQ multiplex PCR, the repertoire was profiled, and TCRdb retains in-frame clones only, with some absent. The table includes over 45,000 clones, more than 85% detected once. Material: CD8+ T cells from peripheral blood mononuclear cells, obtained in the third trimester of pregnancy. The receptors were sampled from a female donor with multiple sclerosis, enrolled in a pregnancy study.

This chain joins TRBV27 and TRBJ1-2; possible D gene TRBD1, 6 bases. Germline lookup yields CDR1 MNHEY and CDR2 SMNVEV (reference sequence). The CDR3 is 14 residues long. V lost 4 bases to trimming and J lost 7 bases, with 16 bases between them. The CDR3: CASSSYRVSGGYTF. The CDR3 nucleotides are TGTGCCAGCAGTTCTTACAGGGTCTCGGGTGGCTACACCTTC.

V and J are TRBV5-4 and TRBJ2-1; D ambiguous. Germline lookup yields CDR1 SGHNT and CDR2 YYREEE (reference sequence). V was shortened by 0 bases and J by 7 bases, with 11 bases between the two germline ends. This CDR3 has 14 amino acids. The CDR3 spells CASSLALRQNEQFF. CDR3 coding DNA: TGTGCCAGCAGCTTGGCCTTGCGACAAAATGAGCAGTTCTTC.